This is a list of T cell receptor beta chains from one sample in a study of T cell repertoires in cytomegalovirus infection. From the reads, TCRdb called clonotypes with MiXCR, one entry per CDR3 protein. The sample shows approximately 700,000 distinct CDR3 sequences, 35% of them seen only once. Sequencing was performed on PBMCs. The receptor set was obtained from a human donor in good health (CMV status not recorded). Some clones in this sample may be carry-over from other donors' samples. Each CDR3 is given with its conserved first and last residue. The D gene is left open where the match is weak. Rows give clone size only sometimes, using once, few, many, or a class for an expanded clone.

size,J,length,V,D,CDR3,DNA
NA,TRBJ2-7,11,TRBV6-1,NA,CASQISYEQYF,TGTGCCAGCCAAATTTCGTACGAGCAGTACTTC
few,TRBJ2-4,14,TRBV7-2,NA,CASSPRHSQTGQYF,TGTGCCAGCAGCCCCCGACACTCTCAGACGGGTCAGTACTTC
few,TRBJ2-5,11,TRBV20-1,NA,CSARVQETQYF,TGCAGTGCTAGAGTTCAAGAGACCCAGTACTTC
NA,TRBJ1-1,10,TRBV20-1,NA,CSAWDTEAFF,TGCAGTGCCTGGGACACTGAAGCTTTCTTT
NA,TRBJ1-6,17,TRBV10-3,TRBD1,CAISESITGQASSPLHF,TGTGCCATCAGTGAGTCGATTACGGGACAGGCTAGTTCACCCCTCCACTTT
NA,TRBJ1-6,16,TRBV5-1,NA,CASSLDAGLRNSPLHF,TGCGCCAGCAGCTTGGATGCGGGCCTAAGGAATTCACCCCTCCACTTT
NA,TRBJ2-5,18,TRBV7-2,TRBD2,CDSSLLAGTSGRGETQYF,TGTGACAGCAGCTTATTAGCCGGGACTAGCGGACGAGGAGAGACCCAGTACTTC
few,TRBJ1-1,14,TRBV5-6,NA,CASSLNWVRTEAFF,TGTGCCAGCAGCCTAAACTGGGTGCGTACTGAAGCTTTCTTT
NA,TRBJ2-1,14,TRBV2,TRBD1,CASMGGQGADEQFF,TGTGCCAGCATGGGAGGACAGGGGGCCGATGAGCAGTTCTTC
few,TRBJ2-3,15,TRBV25-1,NA,CASSEYVGLTDTQYF,TGTGCCAGCAGTGAATACGTGGGGCTCACAGATACGCAGTATTTT
many,TRBJ1-6,16,TRBV6-1,NA,CASSEPRVPGNSPLHF,TGTGCCAGCAGTGAACCCAGGGTTCCCGGTAATTCACCCCTCCACTTT
NA,TRBJ2-5,15,TRBV6-6,NA,CASSYTGTAQETQYF,TGTGCCAGCAGTTACACCGGGACTGCTCAAGAGACCCAGTACTTC
NA,TRBJ1-2,14,TRBV5-1,TRBD1,CASSFGQGIIGYTF,TGCGCCAGCAGCTTCGGACAGGGGATAATCGGCTACACCTTC
NA,TRBJ1-4,15,TRBV28,TRBD1,CASRLQGAQGEKLFF,TGTGCCAGCAGACTCCAGGGGGCGCAGGGTGAAAAACTGTTTTTT
NA,TRBJ2-7,14,TRBV12-3/TRBV12-4,NA,CASSSGSRGSEQYF,TGTGCCAGCAGTTCTGGGTCGCGGGGAAGCGAGCAGTACTTC
once,TRBJ2-1,12,TRBV24-1,NA,CATSSLTDEQFF,TGTGCCACCTCCTCCCTCACCGATGAGCAGTTCTTC
NA,TRBJ1-5,14,TRBV7-8,NA,CAISLRGSNQPQHF,TGTGCCATCAGCTTAAGGGGGAGCAATCAGCCCCAGCATTTT
few,TRBJ2-3,14,TRBV7-9,NA,CASSSTLQEDTQYF,TGTGCCAGCAGCTCCACCCTCCAGGAAGATACGCAGTATTTT
few,TRBJ2-1,22,TRBV19,NA,CASSMADVGVGLGSTGYNEQFF,TGTGCCAGTAGTATGGCTGATGTAGGCGTTGGATTGGGTTCAACCGGTTACAATGAGCAGTTCTTC
once,TRBJ2-1,13,TRBV11-3,NA,CASSAGASNEQFF,TGTGCCAGCAGTGCAGGGGCCAGTAATGAGCAGTTCTTC
NA,TRBJ1-5,14,TRBV20-1,TRBD1,CSAVRQGGNQPQHF,TGCAGTGCTGTCAGACAGGGTGGCAATCAGCCCCAGCATTTT
few,TRBJ1-2,13,TRBV7-6,NA,CASSETGSTGYTF,TGTGCCAGCAGCGAGACGGGCTCAACGGGCTACACCTTC
NA,TRBJ1-3,16,TRBV20-1,NA,CSARRHKGSSGNTIYF,TGCAGTGCTAGAAGACACAAGGGCAGCTCTGGAAACACCATATATTTT
NA,TRBJ1-5,16,TRBV4-1,NA,CASSQTNRRGNQPQHF,TGCGCCAGCAGCCAAACGAACAGGAGGGGCAATCAGCCCCAGCATTTT
NA,TRBJ1-2,14,TRBV28,TRBD1,CASSPGTGAHGYTF,TGTGCCAGCAGCCCAGGGACAGGGGCGCATGGCTACACCTTC
NA,TRBJ2-3,13,TRBV7-7,NA,CASSLVSGDTQYF,TGTGCTAGCAGCTTAGTTAGTGGAGATACGCAGTATTTT
many,TRBJ2-2,13,TRBV7-6,TRBD1,CASSRGPTGELFF,TGTGCCAGCAGTAGGGGGCCCACCGGGGAGCTGTTTTTT
NA,TRBJ2-7,15,TRBV27,NA,CASRWATDAMGEQYF,TGTGCCAGCCGTTGGGCGACAGACGCGATGGGCGAGCAGTACTTC
few,TRBJ2-1,15,TRBV11-2,TRBD2,CASRSGTSHNSEQFF,TGTGCCAGCAGATCCGGGACTAGCCACAATTCCGAGCAGTTCTTC
NA,TRBJ1-2,13,TRBV6-4,TRBD1,CASRTAGGTGYTF,TGTGCCAGCAGAACCGCAGGGGGAACTGGCTACACCTTC
NA,TRBJ1-2,17,TRBV27,NA,CASSLSGMGNSNYGYTF,TGTGCCAGCAGTTTATCAGGGATGGGTAACTCTAACTATGGCTACACCTTC
few,TRBJ2-1,17,TRBV7-6,NA,CASSSTYSGSSYNEQFF,TGTGCCAGCAGCTCGACTTATAGCGGAAGCTCCTACAATGAGCAGTTCTTC
few,TRBJ1-5,16,TRBV7-8,NA,CASSLGLWGGNQPQHF,TGTGCCAGCAGCTTAGGGCTTTGGGGGGGCAATCAGCCCCAGCATTTT
NA,TRBJ2-7,16,TRBV9,TRBD1,CASSFSDRGGPYEQYF,TGTGCCAGCAGCTTCTCTGACAGGGGGGGCCCCTACGAGCAGTACTTC
NA,TRBJ2-5,18,TRBV7-2,TRBD2,CASSLGLLAGGYQETQYF,TGTGCCAGCAGCTTAGGCCTCCTAGCGGGGGGGTACCAAGAGACCCAGTACTTC
few,TRBJ1-5,16,TRBV2,NA,CASSEQRGVGNQPQHF,TGTGCCAGCAGTGAGCAGAGAGGGGTAGGCAATCAGCCCCAGCATTTT
few,TRBJ1-4,15,TRBV19,NA,CASSPRKGWEEKLFF,TGTGCCAGTAGTCCCCGCAAAGGGTGGGAAGAAAAACTGTTTTTT
NA,TRBJ1-2,15,TRBV7-2,NA,CASSLARDMENGSTF,TGTGCCAGCAGCTTAGCGCGCGACATGGAAAATGGCTCCACCTTC
many,TRBJ2-7,13,TRBV7-2,NA,CASSFGLSYEQYF,TGTGCCAGCAGCTTTGGGTTATCTTACGAGCAGTACTTC
NA,TRBJ1-6,15,TRBV7-2,NA,CASSPVVGGDSPLHF,TGTGCCAGCAGCCCCGTTGTGGGTGGGGATTCACCCCTCCACTTT
few,TRBJ2-2,15,TRBV19,NA,CASSMWSGVTGELFF,TGTGCCAGTAGTATGTGGTCAGGGGTCACCGGGGAGCTGTTTTTT
NA,TRBJ1-4,17,TRBV28,NA,CASSLGPLGKFNEKLFF,TGTGCCAGCAGTTTGGGTCCCCTAGGGAAATTTAATGAAAAACTGTTTTTT
few,TRBJ2-5,18,TRBV12-3/TRBV12-4,TRBD2,CASTRLAGGAGKKETQYF,TGTGCCAGCACTAGACTAGCGGGAGGGGCGGGGAAAAAAGAGACCCAGTACTTC
NA,TRBJ1-1,13,TRBV12-3/TRBV12-4,NA,CASSFSPGTEAFF,TGTGCCAGCAGTTTTAGTCCGGGCACTGAAGCTTTCTTT
few,TRBJ1-6,15,TRBV11-2,NA,CASSQIQGLNSPLHF,TGTGCCAGCAGCCAAATACAGGGCCTTAATTCACCCCTCCACTTT
NA,TRBJ1-1,14,TRBV3-1,NA,CASSPTGHGTEAFF,TGTGCCAGCAGCCCGACGGGGCACGGCACTGAAGCTTTCTTT
few,TRBJ2-1,15,TRBV20-1,TRBD1,CSARPPGQGRDEQFF,TGCAGTGCTAGGCCGCCGGGACAGGGTAGAGATGAGCAGTTCTTC
many,TRBJ2-2,17,TRBV7-6,TRBD1,CASSLLPGQGDTGELFF,TGTGCCAGCAGCTTACTCCCGGGACAGGGGGACACCGGGGAGCTGTTTTTT
few,TRBJ2-5,16,TRBV12-3/TRBV12-4,TRBD2,CASRLGSRGDQETQYF,TGTGCCAGCAGGCTCGGGAGCCGGGGGGACCAAGAGACCCAGTACTTC
few,TRBJ1-1,12,TRBV5-6,NA,CASRGKFTEAFF,TGTGCCAGCAGGGGGAAGTTCACTGAAGCTTTCTTT
few,TRBJ1-1,15,TRBV7-6,TRBD1,CASSFKQGAAAEAFF,TGTGCCAGCAGCTTTAAACAGGGGGCAGCGGCTGAAGCTTTCTTT
NA,TRBJ2-7,15,TRBV7-7,TRBD1,CASSPFGQGIHEQYF,TGTGCTAGCAGCCCCTTCGGACAGGGGATCCACGAGCAGTACTTC
NA,TRBJ2-1,16,TRBV5-1,TRBD2,CASSSGTSGGANEQFF,TGCGCCAGCAGCTCCGGGACTAGCGGGGGGGCCAATGAGCAGTTCTTC
NA,TRBJ2-3,15,TRBV6-1,NA,CASSEGVGETDTQYF,TGTGCCAGCAGTGAAGGGGTGGGGGAAACAGATACGCAGTATTTT
few,TRBJ1-1,15,TRBV6-1,NA,CASSDRGAIKNEAFF,TGTGCCAGCAGTGATCGGGGGGCAATAAAAAATGAAGCTTTCTTT
NA,TRBJ2-7,17,TRBV15,TRBD1,CATSREGTGTLADEQYF,TGTGCCACCAGCAGAGAGGGGACAGGGACCTTGGCGGACGAGCAGTACTTC
NA,TRBJ2-7,13,TRBV12-3/TRBV12-4,NA,CASRGVTTYEQYF,TGTGCCAGCAGAGGAGTTACTACCTACGAGCAGTACTTC